The clone carrying this T cell receptor beta chain was counted a few times. Its antigen is unidentified. The record originates from a study of human T cells and chemical hapten exposure. Study-level information: Sensitization involved placing 2% DPC onto an approximately 2 cm by approximately 2 cm region of upper inner arm skin. Patch tests containing 0.01% DPC, applied to the upper back, were read at 6 days. Study-level results: More PT1 expanded TCRs went with higher patch test scores.

Regarding time point: patch test 1, 2 weeks after DPC sensitization. Described treatment: therapeutic diphenylcyclopropenone sensitization with weekly scalp DPC. Donation of samples came from alopecia patients who were 18 to 70 years old and suitable for DPC. TCRdb reanalysed the RACE reads using MiXCR and keeps one entry per CDR3 protein. The sample includes under 150,000 distinct CDR3 sequences, about 12% of them seen just once. The ends were cut back, 1 base at V and 2 bases at J, with 6 bases in the middle. CDR1 and CDR2 (germline): SGHVS, FQNEAQ. The length of the CDR3 is 14 residues. This material consisted of whole blood, taken in connection with sensitization to the hapten diphenylcyclopropenone (DPC). The TCR sequence derives from a woman aged 50 to 65 with alopecia areata. Some clones in this sample may be carry-over from other donors' samples. The chain is built from TRBV7-8 and TRBJ2-1; D is uncertain. CDR3 region: CASSLVAAYNEQFF. CDR3 bases: TGTGCCAGCAGCTTAGTGGCTGCCTACAATGAGCAGTTCTTC.